These T cell receptor beta chains were read from a single sample in a study of blood T cell repertoires in COVID-19. Assay: immunoSEQ multiplex PCR; the TCRdb copy retains only in-frame clones and omits some. The sample lists a few hundred thousand clones, 75% to 90% seen once, with approximately 5% in the top ten. Material for sequencing was PBMCs or T cells enriched from blood (not recorded which). Source of these receptors: a woman between 50 and 59 years old who had recovered from COVID-19. Each CDR3 is given with its conserved first and last residue.

CASSATRAYEQYF,TRBV27,13
CASSLMDRAYGYTF,TRBV5-6,14
CASSPWGSNYGYTF,TRBV3-1/TRBV3-2,14
CASSDPRGGGYEQYF,TRBV6-1,15
CASSLRGGSEAFF,TRBV7-8,13
CASSVLAGAYEQYF,TRBV2,14
CASSRSLNTEAFF,TRBV19,13
CASSLGASSYNEQFF,TRBV3-1/TRBV3-2,15
CASSSHRGISGNTIYF,TRBV11-3,16
CASSLTRANTEAFF,TRBV7-9,14
CASSPVGGGGSPLHF,TRBV6-5,15
CASSEALLGYTF,TRBV6-1,12
CASSSYREAFF,TRBV7-2,11
CASSLGQGSNQPQHF,TRBV7-9,15
CASSLVLAGSTDTQYF,TRBV5-5,16
CASSLGGLYGYTF,TRBV2,13
CASSTGPGLAGREQFF,TRBV7-3,16
CASSPGVGNTIYF,TRBV7-2,13
CACHRGSISNQPQHF,TRBV19,15
CSGRLAGVNNEQFF,TRBV29-1,14
CASSIWGQGGTEAFF,TRBV19,15
CASSQDRGTGGREQFF,TRBV23-1,16
CASSLEGRREDF,TRBV11-2,12
CASSKKTGNTEAFF,TRBV19,14
CASSPRTGATWELFF,TRBV27,15
CASRHARGLEQYF,TRBV6-5,13
CASSYPTGTAPDTQYF,TRBV6-2/TRBV6-3,16
CATVAGGALETQYF,TRBV7-8,14
CAWGQGAAFEAFF,TRBV30,13
CAWSTGTSEKLFF,TRBV30,13
CASSLQTGGNTEAFF,TRBV18,15
CATSRDRGSQGPQHF,TRBV15,15
CAISESGQSTEAFF,TRBV10-3,14
CSARTGEAPQHF,TRBV29-1,12
CASSKAGRGTGDVGNTIYF,TRBV21-1,19
CASSMANSRNSPLHF,TRBV19,15
CASSQDGGLDQETQYF,TRBV4-2,16
CASSQDLRAGYTF,TRBV3-1/TRBV3-2,13
CASSPPTGKGQPQHF,TRBV18,15
CASSQPTGVHTEAFF,TRBV18,15
CASSFGRASGGELFF,TRBV7-8,15
CAWDSTGFGNTIYF,TRBV30,14
CASSQTWGVDQPQHF,TRBV4-2,15
CASSRSGAGVSYEQYF,TRBV3-1/TRBV3-2,16
CASRGGQVGSGANVLTF,TRBV6-4,17
CASSSGGNTEAFF,TRBV12-3/TRBV12-4,13
CASGTGYYEQYF,TRBV6-5,12
CASSPLVRGYTF,TRBV5-8,12
CASGLQGAVTDTQYF,TRBV6-5,15
CASSLGNTGGNTEAFF,TRBV5-1,16
CASSLVGGAGSNYGYTF,TRBV7-2,17
CASSRLAGGPGTGELFF,TRBV7-6,17
CATESGNTEAFF,TRBV5-1,12
CASSPGWIAGQETQYF,TRBV14,16
CASSPPGLENSPLHF,TRBV18,15
CASSQYWRGGLGDEQFF,TRBV4-2,17
CSASGTYTDTQYF,TRBV20-1,13
CASGTGGNEQFF,TRBV7-9,12
CASSSVVGMGAYEQYF,TRBV7-8,16